The 2 T cell receptor beta chains given below trace back to one sample, sequenced in a study of prognosis after radiotherapy for stage I lung cancer. Two-round multiplex PCR on genomic DNA was the method by which TCR beta CDR3 was amplified. The use of primers specific to each TRBV and TRBJ gene characterized first-round PCR. One entry per CDR3 protein results from TCRdb running MiXCR on the multiplex PCR reads. The data show some 27,000 distinct CDR3 sequences, with roughly 30% seen just once and roughly 12% held by the top ten. The specimen was PBMCs, collected before or after stereotactic body radiation therapy (not recorded which). The receptor set was obtained from a donor of 50 years or more with non-small cell lung cancer.

This clonotype appeared a few times. This CDR3 fails to terminate in the conserved phenylalanine or tryptophan, so it likely reflects a read error. The rearrangement uses TRBV19 and TRBJ1-1; D not resolved. V was trimmed by 1 base and J by 0 bases, leaving 12 bases between them. Germline loops: CDR1 LNHDA, CDR2 SQIVND (reference sequence). The CDR3 is 16 residues long. CDR3 DNA: TGTGCCAGTAGTATAGTACCCCGGAGGATGAACACTGAAGCTTTCCTT. Protein sequence: CASSIVPRRMNTEAFL.

As for this clonotype: This probably arose from a read error, given a far larger clone one base away. The chain uses TRBV7-3 and TRBJ1-2; D possibly corresponds to TRBD1 (5 bases). The CDR3 consists of 14 residues. In germline, CDR1 is SGHTA, CDR2 FQGTGA. V was clipped by 4 bases and J by 7 bases, with 16 bases between them. This CDR3 reads CASSSYMGPVGYTF. The CDR3 DNA follows: TGTGCCAGCAGCTCATACATGGGGCCTGTTGGCTACACCTTC.